The 26 T cell receptor beta chains presented below share a single source sample, sequenced in a study of T cell repertoires in cytomegalovirus infection. TCRdb re-called the reads through MiXCR, storing one row per CDR3 protein. The sample shows hundreds of thousands of distinct CDR3 sequences, approximately 32% of them seen only once. Their recognized antigens are unknown. The specimen was cultured CD8+ T cells from PBMCs, collected from culture after CMV antigen stimulation. The source of these receptors is a human donor in good health (CMV status not recorded). Some clones in this sample may be carry-over from other donors' samples.

This clonotype was picked up one time. The J gene is TRBJ2-7, the V gene TRBV5-6, with D possibly being TRBD2 (7 bases). This CDR3 comprises 15 residues. CDR1 and CDR2 from the germline V gene are SGHDT and YYEEEE. In nucleotides, the CDR3 is TGTGCCAGCAGTTTGGCCCTAGGGGGGGTCTACGAGCAGTACGTC. Translated, it gives CASSLALGGVYEQYV.

This sequence joins TRBV27 and TRBJ2-7, with D maybe TRBD1 (6 bases). In germline, CDR1 is MNHEY, CDR2 SMNVEV (reference sequence). V gave up 4 bases and J gave up 2 bases, with 15 bases separating them. The CDR3 runs to 15 residues. As DNA, the CDR3 is TGTGCCAGCAGTTCCTGGCCGGGACACCCCTACGAGCAGTACGTC. Amino acid sequence: CASSSWPGHPYEQYV.

The gene calls are TRBV19 and TRBJ1-1, with D possibly being TRBD1 (6 bases). CDR1 and CDR2 (germline): LNHDA, SQIVND (reference sequence). This CDR3 region has 14 residues. Trimming pared 7 bases from V and 6 bases from J, leaving 18 bases between. Here the CDR3 reads CASTPTGSRSEAFF. CDR3 DNA sequence: TGTGCCAGTACCCCGACAGGTAGCAGATCTGAAGCTTTCTTT.

About this clonotype: A much larger clone sits a single nucleotide away, making a read error possible. The DNA of the CDR3 is TGTGCCGGCAGCTCGGGACTAGCGGGGGGAGTTGAGCAGTTCTTC. This translates into CAGSSGLAGGVEQFF. The chain has TRBV7-6 and TRBJ2-1, with 15 bases fitting TRBD2. Germline assignment: CDR1 SGHVS and CDR2 FNYEAQ. CDR3 length equals 15 residues.

The sample holds a few counts of this clonotype. The rearrangement links TRBV7-2 to TRBJ2-7; perhaps TRBD1 as D (6 bases). The germline V and J ends were trimmed by 5 bases and 3 bases, with 14 bases remaining between them. The CDR3 is 14 amino acids. CDR1 SGHTA and CDR2 FQGNSA come from the germline V gene. CDR3 sequence: CASSKTGSIYEQYV. CDR3 DNA sequence: TGTGCCAGCAGCAAGACAGGCTCCATCTACGAGCAGTACGTC.

The chain recombines TRBV6-5 with TRBJ2-2, with TRBD2 matching over 8 bases. The CDR3 is 16 residues long. V dropped 7 bases and J dropped 0; count of bases not matched to a gene: 7. Germline CDR1 reads MNHEY; CDR2 reads SVGAGI. CDR3 sequence: CASTPGGFANTGELFF. DNA for the CDR3: TGTGCCAGCACCCCGGGGGGGTTCGCGAACACCGGGGAGCTGTTTTTT.

This clonotype was seen ten or more times. The chain is built from TRBV7-6 and TRBJ2-1; unclear D gene. Germline assignment: CDR1 SGHVS and CDR2 FNYEAQ. The V gene lost 1 base and the J gene lost 5 bases, with 6 bases spanning the gap. This CDR3 has 13 amino acids. The CDR3 loop is CASSLVTHNEQFF. The CDR3 region has the DNA TGTGCCAGCAGCTTAGTCACCCACAATGAGCAGTTCTTC. The complete variable domain, with remaining parts taken from reference TRBV7-6 and TRBJ2-1, reads GAGVSQSPRYKVTKRGQDVALRCDPISGHVSLYWYRQALGQGPEFLTYFNYEAQQDKSGLPNDRFSAERPEGSISTLTIQRTEQRDSAMYRCASSLVTHNEQFFGPGTRLTVL.

This clonotype was counted ten times or more. The chain recombines TRBV7-2 with TRBJ2-1; D ambiguous. The CDR3 contains 14 residues. In germline, CDR1 is SGHTA, CDR2 FQGNSA. Between the trimmed V and J ends, which lost 5 bases and 5 bases, there was a span of 13 bases. The DNA of the CDR3 is TGTGCCAGCAGCCCCATCGGCGCGAACAATGAGCAGTTCTTC. Its protein product is CASSPIGANNEQFF.

This clonotype showed up many times. J is TRBJ1-1 and V is TRBV7-9; no clear D gene. Trimming removed 1 base at V and 10 bases at J, with 7 bases between. Germline CDR1 is SEHNR and CDR2 is FQNEAQ (reference sequence). The CDR3 consists of 11 residues. Written as DNA, the CDR3 is TGTGCCAGCAGCTTAGGGATCGGAGCTTTCTTT. Its translation is CASSLGIGAFF.

This clonotype was recorded a few times. The J gene is TRBJ2-2, the V gene TRBV27; either TRBD1 or TRBD2 may supply D (5 bases each). Trimming stripped 5 bases from V and 5 bases from J, with 15 bases between. From germline, CDR1 is MNHEY and CDR2 SMNVEV (reference sequence). This CDR3 has 15 residues. The CDR3 loop reads CASSLSTWGTGELFF. The CDR3 bases are TGTGCCAGCAGTCTAAGTACCTGGGGGACCGGGGAGCTGTTTTTT.

This clonotype was detected only a few times. The chain employs TRBV7-9 and TRBJ2-1; no firm D call. The ends were cut back, 5 bases at V and 4 bases at J, with 15 bases in the middle. CDR1 and CDR2 (germline): SEHNR, FQNEAQ (reference sequence). The CDR3 length is 15 residues. The DNA for the CDR3 is TGTGCCAGCAGCGAGACGGAAAGAATTTACAATGAGCAGTTCTTC. This sequence encodes CASSETERIYNEQFF.

This clonotype was seen many times. The chain uses TRBV7-6 and TRBJ2-3, with D unclear. CDR1 SGHVS and CDR2 FNYEAQ come from the germline V gene. The V end lost 0 bases, the J end lost 3 bases, and 13 bases lay between the germline ends. This CDR3 is built from 16 residues. DNA of the CDR3: TGTGCCAGCAGCTTAGCGGGCGACCAGGAGACAGATACGCAGTATTTT. This translates into CASSLAGDQETDTQYF.

The chain uses TRBV7-9 and TRBJ1-1; the D is unclear. The germline gives CDR1 SEHNR, CDR2 FQNEAQ (reference sequence). Between the trimmed V and J ends, which lost 1 base and 8 bases, there was a span of 8 bases. This CDR3 has 12 amino acids. The CDR3 DNA reads TGTGCCAGCAGCTTAGAGAGCCTCGAAGCTTTCTTT. As protein: CASSLESLEAFF. The full variable domain, its missing parts supplied by reference TRBV7-9 and TRBJ1-1, is DTGVSQNPRHKITKRGQNVTFRCDPISEHNRLYWYRQTLGQGPEFLTYFQNEAQLEKSRLLSDRFSAERPKGSFSTLEIQRTEQGDSAMYLCASSLESLEAFFGQGTRLTVV.

The V gene is TRBV27, the J gene TRBJ2-7; D is perhaps TRBD1 (5 bases). V was pared by 1 base and J by 2 bases, with 9 bases between. Germline-derived CDR1 and CDR2 are MNHEY and SMNVEV (reference sequence). There are 14 residues in the CDR3. CDR3 amino acids: CASSLLGRAYEQYF. Here the CDR3 DNA reads TGTGCCAGCAGTTTATTGGGCAGGGCCTACGAGCAGTACTTC.

V gene TRBV2 combines with J gene TRBJ1-6; D is uncertain. The CDR3 length is 15 residues. The V gene lost 8 bases and the J gene lost 4 bases, with 15 bases spanning the gap. From germline, CDR1 is SNHLY and CDR2 FYNNEI. CDR3: CASVSGRIYNSPLHF. CDR3 in DNA: TGTGCCAGCGTTAGCGGGCGGATTTATAATTCACCCCTCCACTTT.

This clonotype was seen a handful of times. This sequence joins TRBV24-1 and TRBJ1-1; D is possibly TRBD1 (5 bases). Trimming took off 5 bases at V and 1 base at J, with 10 bases between the two ends. CDR1 and CDR2 from the germline V gene are KGHDR and SFDVKD. The CDR3 has 14 residues. CDR3 loop: CATSGGRWNTEAFF. In DNA form, the CDR3 reads TGTGCCACCAGTGGGGGACGGTGGAACACTGAAGCTTTCTTT.

The rearrangement uses TRBV27 and TRBJ2-7, with a tentative D call TRBD1 (5 bases). V lost 5 bases and J lost 2, with 13 bases in between. CDR3 length equals 14 residues. Germline V CDR1 and CDR2: MNHEY, SMNVEV (reference sequence). CDR3 protein: CASSTLGPPYEQYV. The CDR3 coding sequence is TGTGCCAGCAGTACACTGGGGCCCCCCTACGAGCAGTACGTC.

This clonotype was observed a handful of times. The junction departs from germline at one end; a sequencing error may be responsible. This chain links TRBV7-9 with TRBJ1-2; D remains unclear. This CDR3 contains 12 residues. Per the germline V gene, CDR1 is SEHNR and CDR2 is FQNEAQ (reference sequence). Here the CDR3 DNA reads TGTGCCAGCAGTTTTCCAACGGGAGGTGCCTTTTTC. This translates into CASSFPTGGAFF.

Only a few counts were recorded for this clonotype. The V call is TRBV29-1, the J call TRBJ2-7; a weak D match, TRBD1 (5 bases). Germline CDR1 and CDR2: SQVTM and ANQGSEA. The ends were cut back, 7 bases at V and 5 bases at J, with 18 bases in the middle. This CDR3 comprises 13 residues. This chain's CDR3 is CSAGPQGENEQYF. The CDR3 nucleotides are TGCAGCGCTGGTCCGCAGGGCGAAAACGAGCAGTACTTC.

This clonotype was picked up a small number of times. The V call is TRBV27, the J call TRBJ2-7; TRBD1 aligns across 8 bases. The CDR3 spans 12 residues. The J segment lost 5 bases and the V segment lost 5 bases, leaving 2 bases of the junction unmatched. Germline CDR1 and CDR2: MNHEY and SMNVEV (reference sequence). The CDR3 region is CASSVTGDEQYF. The DNA for the CDR3 is TGTGCCAGCAGTGTGACAGGGGACGAGCAGTACTTC.

The chain has TRBV4-2 and TRBJ2-5; TRBD2 aligns across 9 bases. J was trimmed by 5 bases and V by 0 bases; bases with no gene match: 4. Germline V gene sequence: CDR1 LGHNA, CDR2 YNFKEQ. There are 15 residues in the CDR3. CDR3 loop: CASSQDAGGQETQYF. DNA for the CDR3: TGTGCCAGCAGCCAAGATGCGGGGGGGCAGGAGACCCAGTACTTC.

Points on this clonotype: Relative to the germline gene, one junction end is altered; a read error may explain this. The chain recombines TRBV12-3 or TRBV12-4 with TRBJ1-1, with 7 bases matching TRBD1. This CDR3 region has 14 residues. The CDR3 bases are TGTGCCAGCGGTTTCCCCGGGACAGAGTATGAAGCTTTCTTT. The encoded protein is CASGFPGTEYEAFF.

This clonotype was seen only a few times. V gene TRBV6-5 combines with J gene TRBJ1-5; D remains ambiguous. Germline values: CDR1 MNHEY, CDR2 SVGAGI. The CDR3 spans 13 residues. V was clipped by 1 base and J by 6 bases, with 7 bases between them. CDR3 coding DNA: TGTGCCAGCAGTTACTTGACGGGTCAGCCCCAGCATTTT. Translating gives CASSYLTGQPQHF.

This clonotype showed up many times. J is TRBJ2-2 and V is TRBV7-8; D unresolved. The CDR3 is made up of 19 amino acids. CDR1 SGHVS and CDR2 FQNEAQ come from the germline V gene. Trimming pared 1 base from V and 4 bases from J, leaving 22 bases between. The CDR3 reads CASSLVVLGSTTVTGELFF. In DNA, the CDR3 is TGTGCCAGCAGCTTAGTAGTATTAGGGTCTACCACCGTCACCGGGGAGCTGTTTTTT.

The V gene is TRBV7-9, the J gene TRBJ2-7; the match to TRBD2 covers 7 bases. This CDR3 spans 15 amino acids. With V trimmed by 5 bases and J by 0 bases, 7 bases remained unmatched. Germline values: CDR1 SEHNR, CDR2 FQNEAQ (reference sequence). The CDR3 DNA sequence: TGTGCCAGCAGCCCCCCCGGGGGGAGCTCCTACGAGCAGTACTTC. Translated: CASSPPGGSSYEQYF.

This chain links TRBV27 with TRBJ1-5, with 8 bases fitting TRBD1. V lost 5 bases to trimming and J lost 7 bases; unmatched junction nucleotides: 7. Germline values: CDR1 MNHEY, CDR2 SMNVEV (reference sequence). This CDR3 is built from 14 residues. DNA of the CDR3: TGTGCCAGCAGTCCGCGGACAGGGAGGCAGCCCCAGCATTTT. It specifies CASSPRTGRQPQHF.